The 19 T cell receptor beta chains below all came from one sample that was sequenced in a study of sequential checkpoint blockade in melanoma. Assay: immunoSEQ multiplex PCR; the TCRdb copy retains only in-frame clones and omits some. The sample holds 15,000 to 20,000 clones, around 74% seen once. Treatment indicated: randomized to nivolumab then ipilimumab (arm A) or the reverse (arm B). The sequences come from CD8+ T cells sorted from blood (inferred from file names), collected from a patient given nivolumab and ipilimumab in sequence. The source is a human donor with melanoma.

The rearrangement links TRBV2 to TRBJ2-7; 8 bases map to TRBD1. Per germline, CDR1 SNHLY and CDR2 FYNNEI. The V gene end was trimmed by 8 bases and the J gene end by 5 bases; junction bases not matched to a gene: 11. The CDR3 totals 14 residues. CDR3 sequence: CASVSRTGPHEQYF. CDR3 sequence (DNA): TGTGCCAGCGTAAGCCGGACAGGGCCACACGAGCAGTACTTC.

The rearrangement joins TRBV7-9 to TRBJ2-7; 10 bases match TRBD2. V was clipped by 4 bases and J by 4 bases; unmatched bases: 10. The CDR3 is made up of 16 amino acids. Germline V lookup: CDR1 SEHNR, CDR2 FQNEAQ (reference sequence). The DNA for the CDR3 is TGTGCCAGCAGCTCCCGTCAGTCTAGCGGGGGATACGAGCAGTACTTC. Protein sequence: CASSSRQSSGGYEQYF.

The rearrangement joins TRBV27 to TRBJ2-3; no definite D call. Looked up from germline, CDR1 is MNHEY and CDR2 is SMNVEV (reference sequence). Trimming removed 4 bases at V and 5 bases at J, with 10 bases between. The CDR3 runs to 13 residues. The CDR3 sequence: CASSYMLGDTQYF. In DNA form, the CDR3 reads TGTGCCAGCAGTTACATGCTAGGAGATACGCAGTATTTT.

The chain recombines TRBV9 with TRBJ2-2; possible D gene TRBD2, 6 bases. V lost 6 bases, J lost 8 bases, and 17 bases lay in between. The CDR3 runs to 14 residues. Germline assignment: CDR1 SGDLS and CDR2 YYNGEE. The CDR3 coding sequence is TGTGCCAGCACCCAGATGGCGGGAACGGGGGAGCTGTTTTTT. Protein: CASTQMAGTGELFF.

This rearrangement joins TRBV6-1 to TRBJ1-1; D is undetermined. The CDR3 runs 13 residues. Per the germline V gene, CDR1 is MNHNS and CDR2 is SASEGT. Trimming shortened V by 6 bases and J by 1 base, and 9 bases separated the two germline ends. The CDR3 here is CASRRATNTEAFF. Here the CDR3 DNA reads TGTGCCAGCAGGCGGGCGACGAACACTGAAGCTTTCTTT.

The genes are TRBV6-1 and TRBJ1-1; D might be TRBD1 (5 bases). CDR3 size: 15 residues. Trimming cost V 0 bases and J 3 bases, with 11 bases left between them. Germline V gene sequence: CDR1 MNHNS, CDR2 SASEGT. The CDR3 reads CASSEARQGYTEAFF. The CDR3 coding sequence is TGTGCCAGCAGTGAAGCGCGTCAGGGATACACTGAAGCTTTCTTT.

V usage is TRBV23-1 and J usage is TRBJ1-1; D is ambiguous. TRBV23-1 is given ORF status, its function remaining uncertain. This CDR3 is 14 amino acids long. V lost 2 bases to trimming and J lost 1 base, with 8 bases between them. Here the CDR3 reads CASSQLRRNTEAFF. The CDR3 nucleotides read TGCGCCAGCAGTCAACTAAGGAGGAACACTGAAGCTTTCTTT.

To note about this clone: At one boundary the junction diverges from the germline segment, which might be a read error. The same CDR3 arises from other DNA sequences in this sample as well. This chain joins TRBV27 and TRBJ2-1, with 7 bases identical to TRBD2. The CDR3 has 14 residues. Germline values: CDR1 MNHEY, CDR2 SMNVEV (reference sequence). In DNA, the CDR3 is TGCGCCAGCAGTCCCGGGACTACCAACAATGAGCAGTTCTTC. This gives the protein CASSPGTTNNEQFF.

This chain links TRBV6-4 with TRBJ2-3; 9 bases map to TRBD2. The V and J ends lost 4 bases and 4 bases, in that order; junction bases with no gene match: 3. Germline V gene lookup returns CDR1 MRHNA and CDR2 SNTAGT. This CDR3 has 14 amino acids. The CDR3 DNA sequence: TGTGCCAGCAGTGCGACTAGCGGTTCAGATACGCAGTATTTT. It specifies CASSATSGSDTQYF.

The CDR3 loop reads CASSQVAGSYNEQFF. CDR3 DNA: TGTGCCAGCAGCCAGGTAGCGGGATCATACAATGAGCAGTTCTTC. J is TRBJ2-1 and V is TRBV14; 8 bases agree with TRBD2. Unmatched junction bases numbered 5, after V lost 3 bases and J lost 4 bases. Germline V gene data show CDR1 as SGHDN and CDR2 as FVKESK. The CDR3 covers 15 residues.

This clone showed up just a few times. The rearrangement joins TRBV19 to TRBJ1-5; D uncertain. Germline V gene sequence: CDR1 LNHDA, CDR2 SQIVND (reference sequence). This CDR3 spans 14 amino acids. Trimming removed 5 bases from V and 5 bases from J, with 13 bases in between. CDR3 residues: CASSFLFSDQPQHF. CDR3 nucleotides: TGTGCCAGTAGTTTTCTATTCTCCGATCAGCCCCAGCATTTT.

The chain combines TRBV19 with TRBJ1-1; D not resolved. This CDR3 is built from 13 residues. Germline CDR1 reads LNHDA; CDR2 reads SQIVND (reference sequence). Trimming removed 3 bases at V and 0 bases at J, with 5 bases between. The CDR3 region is CASSISLNTEAFF. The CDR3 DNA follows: TGTGCCAGTAGTATTTCTCTGAACACTGAAGCTTTCTTT.

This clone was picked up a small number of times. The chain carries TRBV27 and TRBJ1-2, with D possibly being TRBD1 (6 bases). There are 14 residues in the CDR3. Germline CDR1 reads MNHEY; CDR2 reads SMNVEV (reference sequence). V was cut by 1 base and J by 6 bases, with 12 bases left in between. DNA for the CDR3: TGTGCCAGCAGTTTATTACAGGGCTTCGATGGCTACACCTTC. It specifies CASSLLQGFDGYTF.

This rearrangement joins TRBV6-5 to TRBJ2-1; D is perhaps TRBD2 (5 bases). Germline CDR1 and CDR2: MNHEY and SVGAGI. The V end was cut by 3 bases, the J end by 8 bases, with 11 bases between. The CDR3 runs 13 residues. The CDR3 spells CASSYREGHEQFF. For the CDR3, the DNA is TGTGCCAGCAGTTATAGAGAGGGCCATGAGCAGTTCTTC.

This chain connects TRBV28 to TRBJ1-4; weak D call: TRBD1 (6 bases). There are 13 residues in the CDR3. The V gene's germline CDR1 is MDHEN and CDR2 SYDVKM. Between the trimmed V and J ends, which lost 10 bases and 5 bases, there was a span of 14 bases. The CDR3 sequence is CATRDTGNEKLFF. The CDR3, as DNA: TGTGCCACCCGGGACACGGGCAATGAAAAACTGTTTTTT.

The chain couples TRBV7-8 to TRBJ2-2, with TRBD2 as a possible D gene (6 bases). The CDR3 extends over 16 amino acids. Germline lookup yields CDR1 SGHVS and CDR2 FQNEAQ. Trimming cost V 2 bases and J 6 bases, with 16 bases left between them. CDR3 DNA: TGTGCCAGCAGCTTAATAGCGGTTAAGGTTTCCGGGGAGCTGTTTTTT. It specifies CASSLIAVKVSGELFF.

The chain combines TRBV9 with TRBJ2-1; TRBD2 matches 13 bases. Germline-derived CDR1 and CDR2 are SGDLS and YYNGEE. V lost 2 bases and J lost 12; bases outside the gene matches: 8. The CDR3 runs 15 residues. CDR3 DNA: TGTGCCAGCAGCGTTGGGACTAGCGGGGCCAAGGGGCAGTTCTTC. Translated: CASSVGTSGAKGQFF.

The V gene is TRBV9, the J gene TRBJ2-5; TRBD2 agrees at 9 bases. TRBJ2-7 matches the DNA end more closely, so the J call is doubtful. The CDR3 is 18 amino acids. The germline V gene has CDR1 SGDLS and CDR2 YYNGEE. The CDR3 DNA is TGTGCCAGCAGCGTAGGTGGGCAGGCGGGAGGGCCCTTGAACGAGCAGTACTTC. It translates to CASSVGGQAGGPLNEQYF.

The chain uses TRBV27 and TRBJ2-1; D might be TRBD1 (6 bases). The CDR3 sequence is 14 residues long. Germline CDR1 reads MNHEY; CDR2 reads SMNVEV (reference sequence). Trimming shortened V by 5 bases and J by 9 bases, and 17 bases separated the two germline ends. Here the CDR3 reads CASSPLDRIAEQFF. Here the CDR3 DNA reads TGTGCCAGCAGTCCACTTGACAGGATTGCTGAGCAGTTCTTC.